These T cell receptor beta chains were read from a single sample in a study of blood T cell repertoires in COVID-19. Some clones are missing from TCRdb's copy, which holds only in-frame ones; the method was immunoSEQ multiplex PCR. Of 300,000 or so clones listed, roughly 80% are singletons. Input material: peripheral blood. These receptors originate from a woman between 45 and 60 years old with active or convalescent COVID-19. CDR3s leave out the opening cysteine and the closing phenylalanine or tryptophan. D genes are given only for firm matches.

d_call,v_call,j_call,cdr3_aa
TRBD1,TRBV6-5,TRBJ1-6,ASSYGTGFNSPLH
TRBD1,TRBV10-3,TRBJ1-2,AISPGQGGGYT
TRBD2,TRBV6-5,TRBJ2-7,ASVRAGDQKQY
NA,TRBV4-1,TRBJ1-2,ASSQAGGGYT
NA,TRBV6-5,TRBJ1-6,ASSFDRRSYNSPLH
NA,TRBV4-1,TRBJ2-7,ASSQDRLASSYEQY
NA,TRBV14,TRBJ1-6,ASSQESGNSPLH
NA,TRBV5-4,TRBJ2-3,ASSRYRVSDTQY
TRBD1,TRBV5-1,TRBJ1-2,ASSITTQGVYGYT
TRBD2,TRBV25-1,TRBJ2-1,ASSERSGRARNEQF
TRBD1,TRBV28,TRBJ2-7,ASSYGGTGGYEQY
NA,TRBV29-1,TRBJ1-1,SVGHAREAF
TRBD2,TRBV28,TRBJ2-7,ASRLGGGSSYEQY
NA,TRBV27,TRBJ2-2,ASRPSWTTGELF
NA,TRBV5-1,TRBJ1-1,ASGKGGENTEAF
NA,TRBV6-4,TRBJ1-5,APSEGWQPQH
TRBD1,TRBV6-5,TRBJ1-5,ATHKGTGGHQPQH
NA,TRBV7-8,TRBJ1-5,ASSLESLTSQH
NA,TRBV6-6,TRBJ1-1,ASSYYGENTEAF
NA,TRBV5-6,TRBJ1-4,ASSPRQGPTNEKLF
TRBD1,TRBV27,TRBJ2-2,ASMTGGKKNTGELF
NA,TRBV28,TRBJ1-2,ASIQGGRVVGYT
TRBD1,TRBV7-9,TRBJ1-1,ASSIGQGAGNTEAF
NA,TRBV5-4,TRBJ2-3,ASSLVDLEGADTQY
NA,TRBV6-6,TRBJ2-7,ATSARADYEQY
TRBD1,TRBV5-4,TRBJ2-1,ASSLPGQGDSEQF
NA,TRBV9,TRBJ2-3,ASSVIPSGTDTQY
NA,TRBV6-1,TRBJ2-1,ASSERIRVSYNEQF
TRBD2,TRBV5-1,TRBJ2-7,ASSSLGGRAPIEQY